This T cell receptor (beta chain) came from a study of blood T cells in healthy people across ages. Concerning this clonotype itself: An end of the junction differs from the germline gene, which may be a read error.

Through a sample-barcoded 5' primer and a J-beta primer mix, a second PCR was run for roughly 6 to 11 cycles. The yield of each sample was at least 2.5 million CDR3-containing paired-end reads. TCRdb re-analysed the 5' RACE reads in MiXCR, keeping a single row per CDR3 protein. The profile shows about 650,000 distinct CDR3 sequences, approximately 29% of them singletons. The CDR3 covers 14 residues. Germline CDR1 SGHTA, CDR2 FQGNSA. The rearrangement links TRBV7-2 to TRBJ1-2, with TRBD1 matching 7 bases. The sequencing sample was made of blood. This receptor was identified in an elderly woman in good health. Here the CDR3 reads CASSPQTGTAGCTF. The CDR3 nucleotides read TGTGCCAGCAGTCCTCAGACAGGGACTGCTGGCTGCACCTTC.